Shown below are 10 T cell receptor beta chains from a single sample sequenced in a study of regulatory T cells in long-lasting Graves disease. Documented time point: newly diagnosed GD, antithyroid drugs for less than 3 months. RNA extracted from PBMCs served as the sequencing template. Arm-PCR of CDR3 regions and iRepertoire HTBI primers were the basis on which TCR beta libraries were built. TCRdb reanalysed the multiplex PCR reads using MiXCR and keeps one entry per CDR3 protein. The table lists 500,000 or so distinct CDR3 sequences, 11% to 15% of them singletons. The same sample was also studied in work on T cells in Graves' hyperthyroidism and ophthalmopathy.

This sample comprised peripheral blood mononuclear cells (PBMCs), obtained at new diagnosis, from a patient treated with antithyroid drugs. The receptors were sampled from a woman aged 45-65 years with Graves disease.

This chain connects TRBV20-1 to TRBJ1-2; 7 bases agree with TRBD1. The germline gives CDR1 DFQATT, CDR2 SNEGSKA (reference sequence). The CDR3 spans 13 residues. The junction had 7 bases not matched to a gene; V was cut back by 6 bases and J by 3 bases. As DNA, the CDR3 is TGCAGTGCGCCGACAGGGACTGACTATGGCTACACCTTC. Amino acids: CSAPTGTDYGYTF.

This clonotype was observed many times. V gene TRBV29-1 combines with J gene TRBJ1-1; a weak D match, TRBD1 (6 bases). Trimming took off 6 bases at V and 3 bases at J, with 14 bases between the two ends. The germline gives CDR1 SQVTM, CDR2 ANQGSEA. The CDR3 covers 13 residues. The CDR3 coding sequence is TGCAGCGTCACAGGGAGGATGGACACTGAAGCTTTCTTT. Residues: CSVTGRMDTEAFF.

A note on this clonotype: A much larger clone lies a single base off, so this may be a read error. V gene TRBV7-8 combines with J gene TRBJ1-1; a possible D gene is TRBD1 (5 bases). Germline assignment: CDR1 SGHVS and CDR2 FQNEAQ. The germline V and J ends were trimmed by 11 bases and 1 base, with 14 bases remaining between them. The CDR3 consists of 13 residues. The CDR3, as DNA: TGTGCCGGAGGGGATCGGACGAACACTGAAGCTTTCTTT. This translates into CAGGDRTNTEAFF.

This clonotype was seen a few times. As DNA, the CDR3 is TGCGCCAGCAGCCAAGGGAGGGCGAGCACAGATACGCAGTATTTT. Translating it yields CASSQGRASTDTQYF. This chain links TRBV4-1 with TRBJ2-3, with D perhaps matching TRBD2 (6 bases). Germline V gives CDR1 MGHRA, CDR2 YSYEKL. This CDR3 comprises 15 residues. V lost 1 base and J lost 0, with 8 bases in between.

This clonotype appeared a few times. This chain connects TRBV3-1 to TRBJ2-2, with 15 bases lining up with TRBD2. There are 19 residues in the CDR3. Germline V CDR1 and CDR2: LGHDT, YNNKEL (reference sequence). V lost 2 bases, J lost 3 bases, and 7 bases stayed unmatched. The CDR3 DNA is TGTGCCAGCAGCCAACCGGGACTAGCGGGAGGAAGTCACACCGGGGAGCTGTTTTTT. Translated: CASSQPGLAGGSHTGELFF.

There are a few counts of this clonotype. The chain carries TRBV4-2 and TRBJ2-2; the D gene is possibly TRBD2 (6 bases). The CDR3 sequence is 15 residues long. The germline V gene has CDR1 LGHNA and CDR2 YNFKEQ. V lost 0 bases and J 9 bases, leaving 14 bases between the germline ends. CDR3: CASSQDGSPERELFF. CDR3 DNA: TGTGCCAGCAGCCAAGACGGGAGTCCTGAACGGGAGCTGTTTTTT.

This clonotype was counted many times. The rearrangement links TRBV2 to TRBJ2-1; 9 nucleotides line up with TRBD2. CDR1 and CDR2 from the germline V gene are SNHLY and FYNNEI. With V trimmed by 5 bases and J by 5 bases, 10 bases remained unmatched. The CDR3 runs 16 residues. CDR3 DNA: TGTGCCAGCAGTCCCGAGACTAGCGGACTTAACAATGAGCAGTTCTTC. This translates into CASSPETSGLNNEQFF.

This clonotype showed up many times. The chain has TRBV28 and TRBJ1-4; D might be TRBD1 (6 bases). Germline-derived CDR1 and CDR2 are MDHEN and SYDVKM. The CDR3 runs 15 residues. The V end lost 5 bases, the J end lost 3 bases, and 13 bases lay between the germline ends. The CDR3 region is CASSPRGGSNEKLFF. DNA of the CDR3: TGTGCCAGCAGTCCAAGGGGGGGCTCTAATGAAAAACTGTTTTTT.

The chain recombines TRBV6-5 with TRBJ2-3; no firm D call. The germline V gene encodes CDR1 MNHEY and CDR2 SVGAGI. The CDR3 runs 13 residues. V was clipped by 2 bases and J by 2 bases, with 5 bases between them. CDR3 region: CASSYDHTDTQYF. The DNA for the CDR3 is TGTGCCAGCAGTTACGACCACACAGATACGCAGTATTTT.

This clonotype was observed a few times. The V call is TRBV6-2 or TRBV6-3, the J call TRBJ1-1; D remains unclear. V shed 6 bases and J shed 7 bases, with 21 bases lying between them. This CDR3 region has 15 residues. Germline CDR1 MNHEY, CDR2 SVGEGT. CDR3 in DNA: TGTGCCAGCAGCCCCTACCGTGACTCTATCCGTGAAGCTTTCTTT. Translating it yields CASSPYRDSIREAFF.